This entry lists 9 T cell receptor beta chains sequenced from one sample in a study of OX40 agonist ivuxolimab in advanced cancers. Clones were read by immunoSEQ multiplex PCR, and TCRdb kept only the in-frame ones, dropping some. The table lists 98,000 or so clones, 75% to 95% of them singletons. Sequenced material: CD4+ or CD8+ T cells sorted from blood, taken in a trial of the OX40 agonist ivuxolimab. The receptors stem from an adult with an advanced solid tumor such as melanoma, head and neck, liver or kidney cancer.

The sample holds a few counts of this clone. This chain links TRBV10-1 with TRBJ2-3; D unclear. This CDR3 is 13 amino acids long. CDR1 and CDR2 (germline): WNHNN, SYGVQD (reference sequence). With 3 bases removed from V and 4 bases from J, the gap between germline ends came to 8 bases. The CDR3 region has the DNA TGCGCCAGCAGTGATTATCGGGCAGATACGCAGTATTTT. Amino acid sequence: CASSDYRADTQYF.

V is TRBV21-1 and J is TRBJ2-1. TRBV21-1 is a listed pseudogene. This CDR3 contains 13 residues. The CDR3 is CASSKAGYNEQFF. CDR3 bases: TGTGCCAGCAGCAAAGCAGGCTACAATGAGCAGTTCTTC.

This rearrangement joins TRBV25-1 to TRBJ1-6; 7 nucleotides match TRBD1. This CDR3 is 12 amino acids long. The germline gives CDR1 MGHDK, CDR2 SYGVNS. After removal of 7 bases from V and 7 bases from J, the junction contained 1 base not matched to a gene. As DNA, the CDR3 is TGTGCCAGCACCAGGGGGAATTCACCCCTCCACTTT. This codes for CASTRGNSPLHF.

The chain has TRBV28 and TRBJ2-3, with 8 positions matching TRBD1. V gave up 6 bases and J gave up 6 bases; unmatched junction bases: 8. Germline V CDR1 and CDR2: MDHEN, SYDVKM. The CDR3 runs 14 residues. CDR3 sequence reads: CASSPGGAVDTQYF. Written as DNA, the CDR3 is TGTGCCAGCAGCCCAGGGGGCGCGGTTGATACGCAGTATTTT.

V is TRBV18 and J is TRBJ1-2; a possible D gene is TRBD1 (6 bases). Per germline, CDR1 KGHSH and CDR2 LQKENI. V lost 4 bases and J lost 6, with 15 bases in between. The CDR3 loop spans 14 amino acids. In nucleotides, the CDR3 is TGTGCCAGCTCACGCCGACAGGTAGAGGATGGCTACACCTTC. Translating it yields CASSRRQVEDGYTF.

The rearrangement joins TRBV5-5 to TRBJ2-3; D perhaps matches TRBD2 (5 bases). The CDR3 has 15 residues. Germline V lookup: CDR1 SGHKS, CDR2 YYEKEE (reference sequence). Trimming pared 0 bases from V and 2 bases from J, leaving 10 bases between. The CDR3 nucleotides read TGTGCCAGCAGCTTGGGGTGGACTTCCACAGATACGCAGTATTTT. This sequence encodes CASSLGWTSTDTQYF.

On this clone: The junction departs from germline at one end; a sequencing error may be responsible. Distinct nucleotide sequences in the sample also encode this CDR3. This sequence joins TRBV2 and TRBJ2-7; D is possibly TRBD1 (7 bases). Germline loops: CDR1 SNHLY, CDR2 FYNNEI. The CDR3 consists of 14 residues. The CDR3 here is CASTSGGSWDEQYF. CDR3 nucleotide sequence: TGCGCCAGCACCTCAGGGGGGTCTTGGGACGAGCAGTACTTC.

The V call is TRBV5-4, the J call TRBJ2-1, with D hard to call. V lost 4 bases and J lost 6, with 14 bases in between. CDR3 size: 14 residues. Germline V CDR1 and CDR2: SGHNT, YYREEE (reference sequence). The CDR3 spells CASSTWSVLNEQFF. The CDR3 DNA reads as TGTGCCAGCAGCACTTGGTCGGTCCTCAATGAGCAGTTCTTC.

The V call is TRBV28, the J call TRBJ2-3; D assignment may be TRBD1 or TRBD2 (5 bases each). This CDR3 spans 18 amino acids. Germline V gene lookup returns CDR1 MDHEN and CDR2 SYDVKM. Between the trimmed V and J ends, which lost 2 bases and 1 base, there was a span of 19 bases. In DNA form, the CDR3 reads TGTGCCAGCAGTTTAGCCTCTATCTCAGGGCGGGGCACAGATACGCAGTATTTT. Encoded protein: CASSLASISGRGTDTQYF. Full variable domain (remainder filled in from reference TRBV28 and TRBJ2-3): DVKVTQSSRYLVKRTGEKVFLECVQDMDHENMFWYRQDPGLGLRLIYFSYDVKMKEKGDIPEGYSVSREKKERFSLILESASTNQTSMYLCASSLASISGRGTDTQYFGPGTRLTVL.